The 21 T cell receptor beta chains given below trace back to one sample, sequenced in a study of cytomegalovirus exposure and HLA in healthy donors. Both 60 Vbeta primers and 13 Jbeta primers went into the PCR. TCRdb's table, derived via immunoSEQ multiplex PCR, lists solely in-frame clones and lacks some. The sample carries about 150,000 clones, about three quarters recorded once. Sequencing used PBMCs. These receptors were taken from a woman aged 40-49 years in good health and CMV-seronegative.

The chain has TRBV6-1 and TRBJ2-5; D might be TRBD2 (5 bases). The germline V gene has CDR1 MNHNS and CDR2 SASEGT. CDR3 length equals 13 residues. The V end was cut by 10 bases, the J end by 1 base, with 13 bases between. CDR3 sequence: CATLTRVQETQYF. In DNA form, the CDR3 reads TGTGCCACCCTCACGAGGGTCCAAGAGACCCAGTACTTC.

The chain recombines TRBV4-1 with TRBJ1-4; 10 bases line up with TRBD1. Germline loops: CDR1 MGHRA, CDR2 YSYEKL. J gave up 6 bases and V 4 bases, and 5 bases lay outside the gene matches. This CDR3 is built from 15 residues. CDR3 in DNA: TGCGCCAGCAGCCCCTCGACAGGGGGCTATGAAAAACTGTTTTTT. Translated: CASSPSTGGYEKLFF.

This clone was seen a handful of times. CDR3 in amino acids: CASSLGGTGVNTEAFF. CDR3 in DNA: TGTGCCAGCAGCTTGGGGGGGACAGGGGTAAACACTGAAGCTTTCTTT. The rearrangement uses TRBV5-4 and TRBJ1-1, with 10 bases fitting TRBD1. CDR3 size: 16 residues. The junction had 4 bases not matched to a gene; V was cut back by 0 bases and J by 2 bases. CDR1 is SGHNT, CDR2 YYREEE, per germline (reference sequence).

This clone showed up just once. The genes are TRBV13 and TRBJ2-1; 10 bases align to TRBD2. Germline V gene lookup returns CDR1 PRHDT and CDR2 FYEKMQ (reference sequence). CDR3 length: 16 amino acids. J gave up 6 bases and V 4 bases, and 9 bases lay outside the gene matches. CDR3 nucleotides: TGTGCCAGCAGCTCCAGGCTAGCGGGAGCAATCAATGAGCAGTTCTTC. It is translated as CASSSRLAGAINEQFF.

V gene TRBV14 combines with J gene TRBJ2-7; unclear D gene. V was clipped by 4 bases and J by 2 bases, with 6 bases between them. The germline gives CDR1 SGHDN, CDR2 FVKESK. The CDR3 loop spans 12 amino acids. CDR3 amino acids: CASSPTPYEQYF. As DNA, the CDR3 is TGTGCCAGCAGCCCGACTCCCTACGAGCAGTACTTC.

The chain combines TRBV18 with TRBJ1-6; tentatively, D is TRBD1 (6 bases). The CDR3 is 18 amino acids. Trimming removed 3 bases at V and 9 bases at J, with 24 bases between. Germline CDR1 reads KGHSH; CDR2 reads LQKENI. CDR3 coding DNA: TGTGCCAGCTCACCGGTCGCTGCAGGGGTAGGAAGACGTTCACCCCTCCACTTT. This codes for CASSPVAAGVGRRSPLHF.

This chain links TRBV29-1 with TRBJ2-5, with 10 bases matching TRBD2. Gene TRBJ2-7 matches the end of the DNA better, so the J call may be wrong. The germline V gene encodes CDR1 SQVTM and CDR2 ANQGSEA. The CDR3 covers 13 residues. The CDR3 nucleotides read TGCAGCGTCGGACTAGCGGTCACCTACGAGCAGTACTTC. This encodes CSVGLAVTYEQYF.

The V call is TRBV7-2, the J call TRBJ2-4; D unclear. The CDR3 runs 15 residues. Germline CDR1 reads SGHTA; CDR2 reads FQGNSA. Trimming took off 1 base at V and 7 bases at J, with 14 bases between the two ends. The CDR3 coding sequence is TGTGCCAGCAGCTTAGAGAAAAGGAGTGGTAACATTCAGTACTTC. It codes for CASSLEKRSGNIQYF.

J is TRBJ1-1 and V is TRBV30, with TRBD1 matching over 10 bases. V shed 2 bases, J shed 4 bases, and the junction held 13 bases outside the gene matches. Germline assignment: CDR1 GTSNPN and CDR2 SVGIG (reference sequence). CDR3 length: 17 residues. CDR3 in DNA: TGTGCCTGGAGTCGGGACAGGGGAAGGGATTATGTCACTGAAGCTTTCTTT. The encoded protein is CAWSRDRGRDYVTEAFF.

This clone occurred once. The V call is TRBV28, the J call TRBJ2-7, with TRBD1 matching 8 bases. Germline V gene data show CDR1 as MDHEN and CDR2 as SYDVKM. The V and J ends lost 6 bases and 4 bases, in that order; junction bases with no gene match: 2. CDR3 length equals 12 residues. As DNA, the CDR3 is TGTGCCAGCAGGAGGACAGGGTACGAGCAGTACTTC. Protein product: CASRRTGYEQYF. Full variable domain (missing parts from reference TRBV28 and TRBJ2-7): DVKVTQSSRYLVKRTGEKVFLECVQDMDHENMFWYRQDPGLGLRLIYFSYDVKMKEKGDIPEGYSVSREKKERFSLILESASTNQTSMYLCASRRTGYEQYFGPGTRLTVT.

The V gene is TRBV30, the J gene TRBJ1-2, with a weak D call TRBD1 (6 bases). Looked up from germline, CDR1 is GTSNPN and CDR2 is SVGIG (reference sequence). The CDR3 consists of 12 residues. Trimming took 3 bases from V and 2 from J, leaving 7 bases between them. CDR3 protein: CAWSQGNYGYTF. The CDR3 DNA sequence: TGTGCCTGGAGCCAGGGGAACTATGGCTACACCTTC.

This sequence joins TRBV5-4 and TRBJ1-1; 8 positions match TRBD1. The CDR3 loop spans 14 amino acids. With 2 bases clipped from V and 5 bases from J, the junction kept 5 bases outside the gene matches. Germline V gene lookup returns CDR1 SGHNT and CDR2 YYREEE (reference sequence). In DNA, the CDR3 is TGTGCCAGCAGCTTTGACAGGGGAGGGACTGAAGCTTTCTTT. Translated: CASSFDRGGTEAFF.

The chain carries TRBV5-1 and TRBJ2-1; 8 nucleotides agree with TRBD1. Per germline, CDR1 SGHRS and CDR2 YFSETQ. Unmatched junction bases numbered 6, after V lost 6 bases and J lost 4 bases. This CDR3 is built from 14 residues. CDR3 coding DNA: TGCGCCAGCAACCCAGGGGGCCTGTACAATGAGCAGTTCTTC. Residues: CASNPGGLYNEQFF.

The chain joins TRBV6-6 to TRBJ2-2; perhaps TRBD1 as D (6 bases). The CDR3 covers 12 residues. V was shortened by 4 bases and J by 6 bases, with 6 bases between the two germline ends. Germline loops: CDR1 MNHNY, CDR2 SVGAGI (reference sequence). DNA for the CDR3: TGTGCCAGCAGTTGGGGGCCCGGGGAGCTGTTTTTT. Encoded protein: CASSWGPGELFF.

The chain carries TRBV28 and TRBJ2-7; 9 bases align to TRBD1. Trimming at V came to 6 bases and at J to 3 bases, leaving 6 bases not matched to a gene. The CDR3 extends over 14 amino acids. The germline V gene has CDR1 MDHEN and CDR2 SYDVKM. The CDR3: CASRGQGVGYEQYF. The CDR3 DNA reads TGTGCCAGCAGGGGACAGGGCGTTGGCTACGAGCAGTACTTC.

V is TRBV19 and J is TRBJ1-2; 7 bases align to TRBD1. V lost 4 bases and J lost 3; bases outside the gene matches: 5. The length of the CDR3 is 14 residues. CDR1 is LNHDA and CDR2 is SQIVND in the germline V gene (reference sequence). The CDR3 DNA is TGTGCCAGTAGTAAACGCGACAGGGACTATGGCTACACCTTC. Translated, it gives CASSKRDRDYGYTF.

This chain uses TRBV19 with TRBJ2-1; TRBD2 matches 11 bases. The V and J ends lost 4 bases and 6 bases, in that order; junction bases with no gene match: 5. This CDR3 has 15 residues. Germline CDR1 reads LNHDA; CDR2 reads SQIVND (reference sequence). CDR3 DNA: TGTGCCAGTAGTAAAACTAGCGGGGGTTTCAATGAGCAGTTCTTC. This codes for CASSKTSGGFNEQFF.

V is TRBV5-1 and J is TRBJ1-2; 9 nucleotides agree with TRBD1. There are 13 residues in the CDR3. Looked up from germline, CDR1 is SGHRS and CDR2 is YFSETQ. Unmatched junction bases numbered 5, after V lost 5 bases and J lost 6 bases. Here the CDR3 reads CASRVRDRDGYTF. The CDR3 bases are TGCGCCAGCAGGGTCCGGGACAGGGATGGCTACACCTTC.

This chain uses TRBV11-2 with TRBJ1-2, with TRBD1 identical over 7 bases. Germline-derived CDR1 and CDR2 are SGHAT and FQNNGV. V gave up 5 bases and J gave up 4 bases; unmatched junction bases: 10. The CDR3 is 15 amino acids. The CDR3 coding sequence is TGTGCCAGCAGCCCTAGGGACAGTGAGTTCTATGGCTACACCTTC. Its protein product is CASSPRDSEFYGYTF.

This chain uses TRBV6-5 with TRBJ2-7; maybe TRBD1 (6 bases). Trimming shortened V by 2 bases and J by 6 bases, and 8 bases separated the two germline ends. The CDR3 spans 12 residues. Germline values: CDR1 MNHEY, CDR2 SVGAGI. The CDR3 spells CASSYEGGEQYF. DNA for the CDR3: TGTGCCAGCAGTTACGAAGGGGGCGAGCAGTACTTC.

The rearrangement uses TRBV27 and TRBJ2-2; D might be TRBD1 (6 bases). Trimming cost V 5 bases and J 1 base, with 14 bases left between them. The CDR3 totals 16 residues. The germline gives CDR1 MNHEY, CDR2 SMNVEV (reference sequence). In DNA, the CDR3 is TGTGCCAGCAGTCCCCAGGACAGACTGAACACCGGGGAGCTGTTTTTT. Translation gives CASSPQDRLNTGELFF.